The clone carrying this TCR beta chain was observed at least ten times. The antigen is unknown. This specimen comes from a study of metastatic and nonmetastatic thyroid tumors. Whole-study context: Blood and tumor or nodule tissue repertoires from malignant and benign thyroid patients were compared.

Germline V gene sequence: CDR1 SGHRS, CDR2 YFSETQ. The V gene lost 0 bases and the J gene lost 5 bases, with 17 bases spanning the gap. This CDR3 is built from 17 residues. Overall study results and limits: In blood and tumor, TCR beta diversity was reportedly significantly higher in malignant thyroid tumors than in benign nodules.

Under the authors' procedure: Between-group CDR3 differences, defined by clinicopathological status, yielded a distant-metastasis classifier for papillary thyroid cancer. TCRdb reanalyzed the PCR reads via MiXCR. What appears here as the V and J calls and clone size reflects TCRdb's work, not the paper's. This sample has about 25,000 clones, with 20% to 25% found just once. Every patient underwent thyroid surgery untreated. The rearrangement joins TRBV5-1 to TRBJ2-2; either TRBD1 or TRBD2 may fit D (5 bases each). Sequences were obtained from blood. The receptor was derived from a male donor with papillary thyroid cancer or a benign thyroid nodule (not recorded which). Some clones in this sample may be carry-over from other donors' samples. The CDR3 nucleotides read TGCGCCAGCAGCTTGGGTTTTGGGGACCGCGGGACCGGGGAGCTGTTTTTT. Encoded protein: CASSLGFGDRGTGELFF.